Below, one TCR beta chain is given with its context. The antigen remains undetermined. The sample originates from a study of cytomegalovirus exposure and HLA in healthy donors. The PCR contained 60 Vbeta and 13 Jbeta primers. Sequencing used immunoSEQ multiplex PCR; TCRdb keeps in-frame clones, though not all of them. The table has 100,000 to 150,000 clones, over 70% seen once. Healthy individuals who donated bone marrow served as the donors. General study findings and limits: Trimming of TCR beta V- and J-genes showed a link, identified in a later analysis, to a missense DCLRE1C variant. Presence/absence results assume similar sequencing depth per donor, which may not hold.

The source of this sequence is a man younger than 35 in good health and CMV-seropositive. Sequencing was carried out using PBMCs.

The CDR3 DNA follows: TGTGCCAGCAGTGCGGCCTCGGGACAGGATCTCTACGAGCAGTACTTC. Translated, it gives CASSAASGQDLYEQYF. The chain is built from TRBV2 and TRBJ2-7; 8 bases match TRBD1. Germline V lookup: CDR1 SNHLY, CDR2 FYNNEI. J was trimmed by 3 bases and V by 4 bases; bases with no gene match: 11. CDR3 length: 16 amino acids. Complete variable domain (other parts from reference TRBV2 and TRBJ2-7): EPEVTQTPSHQVTQMGQEVILRCVPISNHLYFYWYRQILGQKVEFLVSFYNNEISEKSEIFDDQFSVERPDGSNFTLKIRSTKLEDSAMYFCASSAASGQDLYEQYFGPGTRLTVT.